The T cell receptor beta chain under discussion was sequenced for a study of blood T cells in healthy people across ages. A second about 7 to 12 cycle PCR used barcoded and J-beta primers. Every sample produced at least 2.5 million CDR3-containing paired-end reads. TCRdb re-called the 5' RACE reads through MiXCR, storing one row per CDR3 protein. Here the sample spans around 800,000 distinct CDR3 sequences, roughly 24% being singletons. The V and J ends lost 5 bases and 5 bases, in that order; junction bases with no gene match: 6. The CDR3 covers 15 residues. Another study also made use of these data, one on T cells of mothers and their children. In that study: RNA extracted was entirely used for cDNA synthesis, 1.5 ug per 15 ul.

V gene TRBV12-3 or TRBV12-4 combines with J gene TRBJ2-5; the match to TRBD1 covers 12 bases. The sequencing input was blood. The TCR originated in a boy younger than 18 in good health. CDR3 region: CASSTGDRGRETQYF. CDR3 in DNA: TGTGCCAGCAGTACTGGGGACAGGGGGCGGGAGACCCAGTACTTC.